This record looks at one TCR beta chain sequence and its context. Its antigen is not known. Trimming cost V 6 bases and J 3 bases, with 12 bases left between them. Germline V gene lookup returns CDR1 MNHNS and CDR2 SASEGT. CDR3 size: 13 residues. The sample originates from a study of shared clonotypes between healthy human individuals. Study findings and constraints: In having few donors, the study represented limited genetic and exposure-history diversity.

Clones were sequenced by immunoSEQ multiplex PCR, and TCRdb holds only the in-frame ones, with some missing. The table shows hundreds of thousands of clones, with about 74% occurring only once. This clonotype originated in a woman aged 25-40 years in good health. Sequencing was carried out using memory CD4+ T cells sorted from blood. Subset of the sample: CD45RA-negative fraction. The chain employs TRBV6-1 and TRBJ2-7, with D possibly TRBD2 on 6 matching bases. CDR3 nucleotides: TGTGCCAGCAGGGGTAGCGGAGGCTACGAGCAGTACTTC. It yields the protein CASRGSGGYEQYF.